The source of this TCR beta chain is a study of blood T cell repertoires in COVID-19. Libraries were prepared by immunoSEQ multiplex PCR; TCRdb keeps only in-frame clonotypes and omits some of them. Of 230,000 or so clones detected, more than 75% appear once; the ten largest clones hold under 7%. This CDR3 comprises 15 residues. The V gene lost 6 bases and the J gene lost 4 bases, with 18 bases spanning the gap. Germline V gives CDR1 MGHDK, CDR2 SYGVNS. The TCR was taken from a woman aged 45-65 years who had been exposed to COVID-19. This chain links TRBV25-1 with TRBJ1-1; no firm D call. The sequenced sample was PBMCs or T cells enriched from blood (not recorded which). The CDR3 DNA sequence: TGTGCCAGCAGCCCTCGGGCGGGCTGGGGCACTGAAGCTTTCTTT. Protein product: CASSPRAGWGTEAFF.